A single TCR beta chain is shown here with its context. Antigen: not known. The read comes to an end 3 residues before the CDR3 does, leaving the germline J gene to fill in the end. V lost 4 bases and J 4 bases, leaving 13 bases between the germline ends. The CDR3 covers 14 residues. In germline, CDR1 is PRHDT, CDR2 FYEKMQ (reference sequence). The sample originates from a study of T cell clonality in common variable immunodeficiency. Overall study results and limits: TCRbeta clonality was increased in CVID versus healthy controls. Repertoire-complication correlations in CVID were limited by patient heterogeneity.

Data came from immunoSEQ multiplex PCR; TCRdb stores just in-frame clones and leaves some out. The data list around 45,000 clones, none observed once; roughly 10% falls to the top ten. The chain links TRBV13 to TRBJ1-2; unclear D gene. Sequenced sample: peripheral blood mononuclear cells. This TCR was sampled from a person aged 18-70 years in good health. Partial CDR3 DNA: TGTGCCAGCAGCTACAGTAACCTTTTCTATGGC. Translation: CASSYSNLFYG. In full, the CDR3 reads CASSYSNLFYGYTF.